The 3 T cell receptor beta chains below were found in one sample sequenced in a study of blood T cell repertoires in COVID-19. Libraries were prepared by immunoSEQ multiplex PCR; TCRdb keeps only in-frame clonotypes and omits some of them. Here the sample spans 150,000 to 200,000 clones, around nine tenths being singletons. Sequencing was done on a sample of peripheral blood. These receptors all come from a man between 60 and 75 years old with active or convalescent COVID-19.

This clone was recorded once. The chain combines TRBV6-1 with TRBJ1-3; no clear D gene. Germline-derived CDR1 and CDR2 are MNHNS and SASEGT. CDR3 length: 17 residues. V lost 1 base, J lost 0 bases, and 13 bases lay in between. DNA of the CDR3: TGTGCCAGCAGTGAAGTTTCATTAGGGAGCTCTGGAAACACCATATATTTT. Protein: CASSEVSLGSSGNTIYF.

This clone was counted once. The chain couples TRBV28 to TRBJ2-7; weak D call: TRBD1 (7 bases). V lost 7 bases to trimming and J lost 7 bases, with 17 bases between them. Looked up from germline, CDR1 is MDHEN and CDR2 is SYDVKM. The CDR3 is 13 residues long. DNA of the CDR3: TGTGCCAGCAACCTCGACAGGGCGGGAGAGCAGTACTTC. Residues: CASNLDRAGEQYF.

This chain links TRBV10-3 with TRBJ1-1; 11 bases are shared with TRBD1. This CDR3 region has 13 residues. Germline assignment: CDR1 ENHRY and CDR2 SYGVKD. V trimming: 7 bases; J trimming: 12 bases; junction bases outside the gene matches: 10. The CDR3 region has the DNA TGTGCCATCACTCAGGACAGGGGGCTGATGACTTTCTTT. Amino acid sequence: CAITQDRGLMTFF.